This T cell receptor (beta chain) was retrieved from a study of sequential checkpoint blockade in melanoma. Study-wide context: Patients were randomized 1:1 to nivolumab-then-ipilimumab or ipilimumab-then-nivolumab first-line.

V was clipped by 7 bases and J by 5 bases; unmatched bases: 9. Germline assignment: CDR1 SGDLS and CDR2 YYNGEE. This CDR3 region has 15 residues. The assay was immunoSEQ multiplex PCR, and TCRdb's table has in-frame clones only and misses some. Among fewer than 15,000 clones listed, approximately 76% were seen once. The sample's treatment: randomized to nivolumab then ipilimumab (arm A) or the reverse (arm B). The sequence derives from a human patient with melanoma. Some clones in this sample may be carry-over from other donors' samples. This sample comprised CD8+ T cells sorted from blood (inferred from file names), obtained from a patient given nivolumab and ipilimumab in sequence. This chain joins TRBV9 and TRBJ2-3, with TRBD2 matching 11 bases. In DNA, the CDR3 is TGTGCCAGCCAGACCGGTAGCGGGGGGGGAGATACGCAGTATTTT. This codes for CASQTGSGGGDTQYF.